Listed here is a single T cell receptor beta chain. The antigen is unknown. Healthy Russian Caucasian donors spanned ages about 6 to 100 years. This sample was taken from a study of blood T cells in healthy people across ages. As for the study in general: Per every two T cells, about one barcoded beta molecule was captured by template switching.

Combining a sample-barcoded 5' primer with a J-beta primer mix, a second PCR ran for about 6 to 11 cycles. Each CDR3 protein is one row after TCRdb ran MiXCR on the 5' RACE reads. In the table there are 1.5 million to 2 million distinct CDR3 sequences, approximately 28% of which are singletons. Study-level points and caveats: Diversity figures based on one million T cells were deemed too low.

The CDR3 totals 14 residues. With 3 bases removed from V and 3 bases from J, the gap between germline ends came to 12 bases. Germline V gene sequence: CDR1 SGHRS, CDR2 YFSETQ. V is TRBV5-1 and J is TRBJ1-2, with TRBD1 as a possible D gene (6 bases). The TCR comes from a woman in her 30s in good health. Specimen: blood. CDR3 in amino acids: CASSSTGMDYGYTF. The CDR3 region has the DNA TGCGCCAGCAGCTCTACAGGGATGGACTATGGCTACACCTTC.